This T cell receptor (beta chain) was identified in a study of T cell repertoires in cytomegalovirus infection. MiXCR was run by TCRdb on the reads, yielding one entry per CDR3 protein. Of about 150,000 distinct CDR3 sequences listed, over 30% were seen once; the top ten hold roughly 50%. In the case of this clonotype: Its specificity is unknown.

The CDR3 totals 15 residues. Trimming shortened V by 1 base and J by 7 bases, and 13 bases separated the two germline ends. Per germline, CDR1 MNHEY and CDR2 SMNVEV (reference sequence). The specimen was CD8+ T cells from cultured PBMCs, collected from culture after CMV antigen stimulation. The sequence derives from a human donor in good health (CMV status not recorded). Some clones in this sample may be carry-over from other donors' samples. The chain has TRBV27 and TRBJ1-4, with D hard to call. The CDR3 DNA follows: TGTGCCAGCAGTTTATGGGGAGGAGGTGCTGAAAAACTGTTTTTT. It translates to CASSLWGGGAEKLFF. The complete variable domain, with remaining parts taken from reference TRBV27 and TRBJ1-4, reads EAQVTQNPRYLITVTGKKLTVTCSQNMNHEYMSWYRQDPGLGLRQIYYSMNVEVTDKGDVPEGYKVSRKEKRNFPLILESPSPNQTSLYFCASSLWGGGAEKLFFGSGTQLSVL.